The next 25 T cell receptor beta chains were all read from a single sample in a study of Ad26.COV2.S vaccination and SARS-CoV-2 variants. Treatment denoted: around 19 received Ad26.COV2.S at low or high dose, single or two shots; about 5 received placebo; per-sample allocation not given. Material that was analyzed had been drawn on day 63 after the first vaccine or placebo injection. The repertoire was sequenced with immunoSEQ multiplex PCR; TCRdb's copy has only in-frame clones and lacks some. The repertoire holds 510,000 or so clones, with around nine tenths as singletons. The source material was peripheral blood, sampled in a trial of Ad26.COV2.S vaccine versus placebo. All receptors come from a person aged 18-60 years who received the Ad26.COV2.S COVID-19 vaccine or a placebo.

This clone was found many times. This chain joins TRBV6-5 and TRBJ2-7; TRBD1 matches 10 bases. There are 15 residues in the CDR3. Germline values: CDR1 MNHEY, CDR2 SVGAGI. The V segment lost 6 bases and the J segment 7 bases; nucleotides outside the gene matches: 12. CDR3 amino acids: CASRSNDRGRWEQYF. CDR3 coding DNA: TGTGCCAGCAGATCTAATGACAGGGGGCGCTGGGAGCAGTACTTC.

This clone has more than one count but fewer than ten. The chain recombines TRBV19 with TRBJ2-1, with D perhaps TRBD1 or TRBD2 (5 bases each). Germline V gene lookup returns CDR1 LNHDA and CDR2 SQIVND (reference sequence). Trimming left V 3 bases short and J 6 bases short, with 9 bases between. The CDR3 has 13 residues. CDR3 DNA: TGTGCCAGTAGTATCCGGGACCCCAATGAGCAGTTCTTC. Translating gives CASSIRDPNEQFF.

This clone was detected once. The rearrangement joins TRBV7-6 to TRBJ1-1; D perhaps matches TRBD1 (6 bases). Germline loops: CDR1 SGHVS, CDR2 FNYEAQ. There are 14 residues in the CDR3. Trimming left V 1 base short and J 5 bases short, with 11 bases between. CDR3 amino acids: CASSLDRRGTEAFF. The DNA of the CDR3 is TGTGCCAGCAGCTTAGATCGCAGGGGAACTGAAGCTTTCTTT.

The genes are TRBV7-2 and TRBJ1-3; D ambiguous. Germline assignment: CDR1 SGHTA and CDR2 FQGNSA. Deletions cut 6 bases from V and 0 bases from J, with 9 bases between. CDR3 length equals 14 residues. As DNA, the CDR3 is TGTGCCAGCAGAGAGGGAGTCTCTGGAAACACCATATATTTT. It encodes CASREGVSGNTIYF.

The chain employs TRBV5-1 and TRBJ2-2, with D unresolved. Germline CDR1 is SGHRS and CDR2 is YFSETQ. V gave up 2 bases and J gave up 7 bases, with 9 bases separating them. The CDR3 has 13 residues. This CDR3 reads CASSFTVGGELFF. In DNA form, the CDR3 reads TGCGCCAGCAGCTTCACGGTCGGCGGGGAGCTGTTTTTT. The full variable domain, rest sourced from reference TRBV5-1 and TRBJ2-2, is KAGVTQTPRYLIKTRGQQVTLSCSPISGHRSVSWYQQTPGQGLQFLFEYFSETQRNKGNFPGRFSGRQFSNSRSEMNVSTLELGDSALYLCASSFTVGGELFFGEGSRLTVL.

V is TRBV9 and J is TRBJ2-2; 12 bases line up with TRBD2. The V gene end was trimmed by 4 bases and the J gene end by 0 bases; junction bases not matched to a gene: 10. The CDR3 sequence is 19 residues long. Germline V CDR1 and CDR2: SGDLS, YYNGEE. The CDR3 sequence is CASSRRTSGNFANTGELFF. DNA of the CDR3: TGTGCCAGCAGCCGGCGGACTAGCGGGAATTTCGCGAACACCGGGGAGCTGTTTTTT.

The rearrangement joins TRBV10-3 to TRBJ2-6; a weak D match, TRBD1 (6 bases). V was pared by 2 bases and J by 2 bases, with 13 bases between. Germline V gives CDR1 ENHRY, CDR2 SYGVKD. The CDR3 length is 17 residues. CDR3 sequence reads: CAISEVTGTTGANVLTF. The CDR3 nucleotides are TGTGCCATCAGTGAGGTGACAGGTACGACTGGGGCCAACGTCCTGACTTTC.

The chain links TRBV4-3 to TRBJ2-7, with TRBD2 matching 11 bases. J was trimmed by 4 bases and V by 3 bases; bases with no gene match: 5. The germline V gene encodes CDR1 LGHNA and CDR2 YSLEER. The length of the CDR3 is 15 residues. CDR3 loop: CASSQSLAGAYEQYF. The CDR3 DNA reads as TGCGCCAGCAGCCAGTCACTAGCGGGAGCGTACGAGCAGTACTTC.

The chain employs TRBV5-1 and TRBJ1-2; 7 bases match TRBD1. This CDR3 has 15 residues. CDR1 is SGHRS and CDR2 is YFSETQ in the germline V gene. Trimming at V came to 0 bases and at J to 4 bases, leaving 6 bases not matched to a gene. DNA for the CDR3: TGCGCCAGCAGCTTGGAGGGGGCCAGACCCTATGGCTACACCTTC. This encodes CASSLEGARPYGYTF.

This sequence joins TRBV6-2 or TRBV6-3 and TRBJ2-2, with 10 bases lining up with TRBD1. The CDR3 covers 16 residues. V trimming: 4 bases; J trimming: 7 bases; junction bases outside the gene matches: 9. CDR1 is MNHEY, CDR2 SVGEGT, per germline. CDR3 residues: CASSLARTGGSGELFF. CDR3 nucleotide sequence: TGTGCCAGCAGTTTGGCCCGGACAGGGGGGAGCGGGGAGCTGTTTTTT.

The chain combines TRBV6-6 with TRBJ2-7, with TRBD2 identical over 9 bases. Germline CDR1 and CDR2: MNHNY and SVGAGI (reference sequence). The CDR3 totals 16 residues. The V segment lost 4 bases and the J segment 7 bases; nucleotides outside the gene matches: 14. For the CDR3, the DNA is TGTGCCAGCAGTTTTCCCGGGGGTAGCGGGGGTCGGGAGCAGTACTTC. Protein sequence: CASSFPGGSGGREQYF.

The rearrangement uses TRBV2 and TRBJ2-7, with TRBD2 matching 10 bases. V was clipped by 7 bases and J by 7 bases; unmatched bases: 7. The germline CDR1 and CDR2 sequences are SNHLY and FYNNEI. This CDR3 contains 13 residues. The CDR3 here is CASIIAGGKEQYF. For the CDR3, the DNA is TGTGCCAGCATCATAGCGGGAGGTAAAGAGCAGTACTTC.

V gene TRBV12-3 or TRBV12-4 combines with J gene TRBJ2-1, with 11 bases fitting TRBD2. The ends lost 6 bases at V and 8 bases at J; junction bases unmatched: 3. The CDR3 has 13 residues. In DNA, the CDR3 is TGTGCCAGCAGAGCTAGCGGGAGGTATGAGCAGTTCTTC. Its protein is CASRASGRYEQFF.

This clone was detected only once. The rearrangement uses TRBV19 and TRBJ2-1; TRBD2 might be the D (5 bases). V lost 0 bases and J lost 5, with 11 bases in between. Germline CDR1 reads LNHDA; CDR2 reads SQIVND (reference sequence). This CDR3 comprises 15 residues. CDR3 amino acids: CASSIDRGHNNEQFF. Written as DNA, the CDR3 is TGTGCCAGTAGTATAGATCGGGGTCATAACAATGAGCAGTTCTTC. Using reference TRBV19 and TRBJ2-1 for the parts outside the CDR3, the full variable domain is DGGITQSPKYLFRKEGQNVTLSCEQNLNHDAMYWYRQDPGQGLRLIYYSQIVNDFQKGDIAEGYSVSREKKESFPLTVTSAQKNPTAFYLCASSIDRGHNNEQFFGPGTRLTVL.

V is TRBV27 and J is TRBJ1-5; the D is unclear. The germline V and J ends were trimmed by 6 bases and 0 bases, with 12 bases remaining between them. CDR1 MNHEY and CDR2 SMNVEV come from the germline V gene (reference sequence). The CDR3 covers 15 residues. The DNA for the CDR3 is TGTGCCAGCAGGCGAAACCAAGCTAGCAATCAGCCCCAGCATTTT. It codes for CASRRNQASNQPQHF.

This chain joins TRBV29-1 and TRBJ2-7, with D perhaps TRBD2 (5 bases). This CDR3 region has 13 residues. V dropped 6 bases and J dropped 7 bases, with 19 bases sitting between them. The germline CDR1 and CDR2 sequences are SQVTM and ANQGSEA. The CDR3, as DNA: TGCAGCGTGCCGGGTGAGTCGGGGAGAGAGCAGTACTTC. Translated, it gives CSVPGESGREQYF.

CDR3 sequence (DNA): TGTGCCAGCAGTAAAGGGGGGACACGCTCCTACGAGCAGTACTTC. Its protein is CASSKGGTRSYEQYF. This chain joins TRBV7-2 and TRBJ2-7; either TRBD1 or TRBD2 may supply D (6 bases each). V was cut by 6 bases and J by 0 bases, with 15 bases left in between. Germline V gene sequence: CDR1 SGHTA, CDR2 FQGNSA. CDR3 length: 15 residues. Drawing the rest from reference TRBV7-2 and TRBJ2-7, the complete variable domain is GAGVSQSPSNKVTEKGKDVELRCDPISGHTALYWYRQSLGQGLEFLIYFQGNSAPDKSGLPSDRFSAERTGGSVSTLTIQRTQQEDSAVYLCASSKGGTRSYEQYFGPGTRLTVT.

A single count supports this clone. The V call is TRBV5-4, the J call TRBJ1-6; D not resolved. In germline, CDR1 is SGHNT, CDR2 YYREEE (reference sequence). The CDR3 extends over 15 amino acids. The V end lost 4 bases, the J end lost 10 bases, and 18 bases lay between the germline ends. This CDR3 reads CASSPGAAFESPLHF. CDR3 coding DNA: TGTGCCAGCAGCCCCGGAGCGGCATTTGAGTCACCCCTCCACTTT.

The chain links TRBV24-1 to TRBJ2-1, with 10 nucleotides matching TRBD2. The CDR3 runs 19 residues. The J segment lost 8 bases and the V segment lost 3 bases, leaving 18 bases of the junction unmatched. In germline, CDR1 is KGHDR, CDR2 SFDVKD. Written as DNA, the CDR3 is TGTGCCACCAGTGATCGTAAACAGGCCAGCGGGAGGGCCTTGGATGAGCAGTTCTTC. Amino acids: CATSDRKQASGRALDEQFF.

The gene calls are TRBV30 and TRBJ2-7, with TRBD2 identical over 11 bases. The CDR3 totals 14 residues. V dropped 5 bases and J dropped 3; count of bases not matched to a gene: 6. Germline V lookup: CDR1 GTSNPN, CDR2 SVGIG (reference sequence). The CDR3 protein is CAWAGTSGYYEQYF. The CDR3 nucleotides are TGTGCCTGGGCCGGGACTAGCGGCTACTACGAGCAGTACTTC.

The chain links TRBV9 to TRBJ2-1; D is possibly TRBD1 (6 bases). CDR3 length: 18 amino acids. Germline values: CDR1 SGDLS, CDR2 YYNGEE. V lost 0 bases to trimming and J lost 1 base, with 17 bases between them. The CDR3 loop is CASSVEGGAAASYNEQFF. DNA of the CDR3: TGTGCCAGCAGCGTAGAAGGGGGAGCGGCCGCATCCTACAATGAGCAGTTCTTC.

To note about this clone: The germline gene is not matched at one end of the junction; a read error may be the cause. The rearrangement uses TRBV7-8 and TRBJ1-5; perhaps TRBD1 as D (5 bases). The CDR3 runs to 14 residues. Germline CDR1 reads SGHVS; CDR2 reads FQNEAQ. The CDR3 loop reads CASSSTGYNRPQHF. In nucleotides, the CDR3 is TGTGCCAGCAGCTCAACAGGTTATAATCGGCCCCAGCATTTT.

This clone has only one observation. The J gene is TRBJ1-2, the V gene TRBV19; D ambiguous. The CDR3 loop spans 14 amino acids. V was clipped by 3 bases and J by 2 bases, with 10 bases between them. Per the germline V gene, CDR1 is LNHDA and CDR2 is SQIVND (reference sequence). The CDR3: CASSISRQNYGYTF. The CDR3 nucleotides read TGTGCCAGTAGTATTTCACGGCAGAACTATGGCTACACCTTC.

Only one count was recorded for this clone. J is TRBJ1-2 and V is TRBV7-2; no clear D. The V end lost 0 bases, the J end lost 2 bases, and 4 bases lay between the germline ends. The CDR3 contains 13 residues. Germline-derived CDR1 and CDR2 are SGHTA and FQGNSA. This CDR3 is CASSLADNYGYTF. CDR3 coding DNA: TGTGCCAGCAGCTTAGCAGACAACTATGGCTACACCTTC.

On this clone itself: The same CDR3 also results from other DNA sequences found in this sample. V and J are TRBV3-1 (or the pseudogene TRBV3-2) and TRBJ2-1; 8 positions agree with TRBD2. Per germline, CDR1 LGHDT and CDR2 YNNKEL (reference sequence). The CDR3 loop spans 12 amino acids. Germline trimming cut 1 base from V and 10 bases from J; bases unmatched to any gene: 0. DNA of the CDR3: TGTGCCAGCAGCCAAGTAGCGGGAGAGCAGTTCTTC. Protein product: CASSQVAGEQFF.